This entry lists 8 T cell receptor beta chains sequenced from one sample in a study of T cells after yellow fever vaccination. Using its own MiXCR run on the 5' RACE reads, TCRdb lists one record per CDR3 protein. The sample yields more than 350,000 distinct CDR3 sequences, under 14% seen once. The sequenced sample was PBMCs, obtained on the day of the first yellow fever vaccination. The receptor set was obtained from a young man who received the YFV17D yellow fever vaccine.

This clonotype has only a few counts. The rearrangement uses TRBV4-3 and TRBJ2-2; no firm D call. This CDR3 is built from 17 residues. The V end lost 1 base, the J end lost 4 bases, and 16 bases lay between the germline ends. Germline V gene lookup returns CDR1 LGHNA and CDR2 YSLEER. CDR3 region: CASSQAWRWVSTGELFF. CDR3 nucleotides: TGCGCCAGCAGCCAAGCATGGCGGTGGGTGTCCACCGGGGAGCTGTTTTTT.

The V gene is TRBV3-1, the J gene TRBJ2-1; 7 bases are shared with TRBD2. This CDR3 has 15 amino acids. V trimming: 0 bases; J trimming: 7 bases; junction bases outside the gene matches: 6. Germline assignment: CDR1 LGHDT and CDR2 YNNKEL (reference sequence). CDR3 residues: CASSQESLAVNEQFF. DNA of the CDR3: TGTGCCAGCAGCCAAGAGAGTCTAGCGGTGAATGAGCAGTTCTTC.

The DNA of the CDR3 is TGTGCCAGCAGCCAACTCGGGGCGCCGACTGAAGCTTTCTTT. This gives the protein CASSQLGAPTEAFF. The chain recombines TRBV9 with TRBJ1-1; a possible D gene is TRBD1 (5 bases). From germline, CDR1 is SGDLS and CDR2 YYNGEE. This CDR3 has 14 amino acids. Between the trimmed V and J ends, which lost 4 bases and 5 bases, there was a span of 15 bases.

This clonotype was observed a few times. The chain links TRBV25-1 to TRBJ1-3; D is unclear. The V gene's germline CDR1 is MGHDK and CDR2 SYGVNS. The CDR3 contains 15 residues. The V gene lost 2 bases and the J gene lost 0 bases, with 8 bases spanning the gap. The CDR3 nucleotides are TGTGCCAGCAGTGAACCACACCTCTCTGGAAACACCATATATTTT. Translated, it gives CASSEPHLSGNTIYF.

In its sample, this clonotype was seen a few times. The chain joins TRBV4-2 to TRBJ1-4; TRBD1 is a possible D gene (6 bases). Trimming cost V 3 bases and J 5 bases, with 13 bases left between them. The CDR3 has 15 residues. Germline CDR1 reads LGHNA; CDR2 reads YNFKEQ. DNA of the CDR3: TGTGCCAGCAGCCAGGACGGGACACCGAATGAAAAACTGTTTTTT. Translated: CASSQDGTPNEKLFF.

The chain couples TRBV5-1 to TRBJ1-2; D gene ambiguous. The germline V gene encodes CDR1 SGHRS and CDR2 YFSETQ. The CDR3 runs 15 residues. The V end was cut by 1 base, the J end by 6 bases, with 16 bases between. CDR3 residues: CASSLTDIREDGYTF. The CDR3 bases are TGCGCCAGCAGCTTGACTGACATCCGGGAGGATGGCTACACCTTC.

The V gene is TRBV25-1, the J gene TRBJ2-3, with 7 bases fitting TRBD1. This CDR3 has 16 residues. CDR1 is MGHDK, CDR2 SYGVNS, per germline. V was clipped by 3 bases and J by 2 bases; unmatched bases: 8. CDR3 sequence reads: CASSESGQTFTDTQYF. CDR3 DNA sequence: TGTGCCAGCAGTGAGTCGGGACAGACTTTCACAGATACGCAGTATTTT.

This clonotype was recorded only once. The V and J genes are TRBV7-2 and TRBJ2-5, with TRBD2 matching 8 bases. V was clipped by 0 bases and J by 1 base; unmatched bases: 4. CDR3 length: 16 amino acids. Germline V CDR1 and CDR2: SGHTA, FQGNSA. Written as DNA, the CDR3 is TGTGCCAGCAGCTTAGCGGCGGGGGGCACCCAAGAGACCCAGTACTTC. This translates into CASSLAAGGTQETQYF.